The 5 T cell receptor beta chains below come from one sample, sequenced in a study of radiation and T cells in renal cell carcinoma. Time point indicated: blood 4 weeks post-SBRT, at nephrectomy. The treatment is: 15 Gy SBRT to primary tumor, nephrectomy 4 weeks later. Assay used: immunoSEQ multiplex PCR; TCRdb lists only in-frame clones, some missing. The top ten hold 2.4% of the sample, which has tens of thousands of clones, around 78% seen once. Sequenced here: blood, sampled from a patient whose treatment included radiotherapy and nephrectomy. Receptor source: a woman aged 55-75 years with renal cell carcinoma.

The J gene is TRBJ2-7, the V gene TRBV7-9; D is uncertain. Trimming removed 1 base from V and 2 bases from J, with 3 bases in between. CDR3 length: 12 residues. Germline V CDR1 and CDR2: SEHNR, FQNEAQ (reference sequence). The CDR3 sequence: CASSLDAYEQYF. CDR3 DNA: TGTGCCAGCAGCTTAGACGCCTACGAGCAGTACTTC.

The rearrangement joins TRBV6-1 to TRBJ2-2, with 8 bases aligning to TRBD1. Trimming at V came to 8 bases and at J to 5 bases, leaving 4 bases not matched to a gene. This CDR3 is 13 amino acids long. The germline gives CDR1 MNHNS, CDR2 SASEGT. This CDR3 is CASCQGATGELFF. For the CDR3, the DNA is TGTGCCAGCTGTCAGGGGGCGACCGGGGAGCTGTTTTTT.

As to this clone: Other DNA sequences in this sample translate to the same CDR3. CDR3 loop: CASRTEGPPGEQYF. CDR3 DNA: TGTGCCAGCAGAACAGAAGGACCTCCTGGCGAGCAGTACTTC. V is TRBV6-1 and J is TRBJ2-7; unclear D gene. V was shortened by 6 bases and J by 6 bases, with 18 bases between the two germline ends. The CDR3 sequence is 14 residues long. Germline V gene data show CDR1 as MNHNS and CDR2 as SASEGT.

The V and J genes are TRBV30 and TRBJ1-5; no firm D call. This CDR3 region has 13 residues. V lost 7 bases to trimming and J lost 3 bases, with 13 bases between them. Germline V lookup: CDR1 GTSNPN, CDR2 SVGIG (reference sequence). CDR3 in amino acids: CAFSYSLNQPQHF. The CDR3 bases are TGTGCCTTCAGTTACAGTCTCAATCAGCCCCAGCATTTT.

This clone was picked up a small number of times. V is TRBV20-1 and J is TRBJ1-4; D call uncertain. V was pared by 5 bases and J by 3 bases, with 4 bases between. CDR1 and CDR2 from the germline V gene are DFQATT and SNEGSKA (reference sequence). This CDR3 region has 11 residues. This CDR3 is CSAESNEKLFF. Here the CDR3 DNA reads TGCAGTGCTGAGTCTAATGAAAAACTGTTTTTT.